Described below is a single T cell receptor (beta chain) sequence and its context. TCRdb's copy holds only in-frame clones and misses some; the assay was immunoSEQ multiplex PCR. Among hundreds of thousands of clones listed, under 90% were seen once. The sample belongs to a study of blood T cell repertoires in COVID-19. Between the trimmed V and J ends, which lost 0 bases and 7 bases, there was a span of 7 bases. The CDR3 consists of 13 residues. The germline gives CDR1 MNHEY, CDR2 SVGAGI. Sequencing was done on a sample of PBMCs or T cells enriched from blood (not recorded which). This receptor was taken from a man between 40 and 49 years old who had recovered from COVID-19. The chain uses TRBV6-5 and TRBJ2-1; D is perhaps TRBD2 (5 bases). In nucleotides, the CDR3 is TGTGCCAGCAGTTACTCGACGGGGAATGAGCAGTTCTTC. Its translation: CASSYSTGNEQFF.